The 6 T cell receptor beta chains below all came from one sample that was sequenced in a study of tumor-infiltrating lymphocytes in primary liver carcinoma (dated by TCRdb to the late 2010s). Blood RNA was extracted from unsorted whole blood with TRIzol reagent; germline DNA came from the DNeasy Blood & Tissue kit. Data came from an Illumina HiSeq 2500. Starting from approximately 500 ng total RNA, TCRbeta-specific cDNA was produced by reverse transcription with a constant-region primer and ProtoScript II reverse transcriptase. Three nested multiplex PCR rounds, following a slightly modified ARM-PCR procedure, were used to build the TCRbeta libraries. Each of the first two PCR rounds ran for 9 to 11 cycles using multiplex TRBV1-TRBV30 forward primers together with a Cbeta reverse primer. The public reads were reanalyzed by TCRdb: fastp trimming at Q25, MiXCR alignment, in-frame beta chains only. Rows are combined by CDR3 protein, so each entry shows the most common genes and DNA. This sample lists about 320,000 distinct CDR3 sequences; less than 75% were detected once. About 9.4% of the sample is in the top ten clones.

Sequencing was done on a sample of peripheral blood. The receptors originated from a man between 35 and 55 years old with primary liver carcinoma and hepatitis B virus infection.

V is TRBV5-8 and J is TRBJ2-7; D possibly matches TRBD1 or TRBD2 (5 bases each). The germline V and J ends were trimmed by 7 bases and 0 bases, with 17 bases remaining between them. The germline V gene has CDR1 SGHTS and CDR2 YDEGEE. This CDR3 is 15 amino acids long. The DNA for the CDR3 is TGTGCCAGCGGGGCTGGGACCGCATACTCCTACGAGCAGTACTTC. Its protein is CASGAGTAYSYEQYF.

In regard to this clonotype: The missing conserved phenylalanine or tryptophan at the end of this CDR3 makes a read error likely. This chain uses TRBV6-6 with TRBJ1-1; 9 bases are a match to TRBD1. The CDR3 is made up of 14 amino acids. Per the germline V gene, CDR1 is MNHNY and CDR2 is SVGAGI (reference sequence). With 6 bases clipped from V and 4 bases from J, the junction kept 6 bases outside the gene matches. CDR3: CASSRTGDGTEAFL. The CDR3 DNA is TGTGCCAGCAGCCGGACAGGGGATGGCACTGAAGCTTTCCTT.

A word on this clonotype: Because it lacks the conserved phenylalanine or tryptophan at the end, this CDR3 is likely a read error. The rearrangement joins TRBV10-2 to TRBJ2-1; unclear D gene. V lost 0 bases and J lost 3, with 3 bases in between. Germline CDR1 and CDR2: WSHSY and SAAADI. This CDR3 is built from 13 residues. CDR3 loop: CASSESLYNEQFL. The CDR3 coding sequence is TGCGCCAGCAGTGAGTCGCTCTACAATGAGCAGTTCCTC.

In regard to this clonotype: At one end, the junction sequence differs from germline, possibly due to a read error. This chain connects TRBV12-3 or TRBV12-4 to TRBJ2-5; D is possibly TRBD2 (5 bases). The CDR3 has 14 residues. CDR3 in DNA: TGTGCCAGCGGGTCGAGGGCCGATCAAGACACCCAGTACTTC. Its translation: CASGSRADQDTQYF.

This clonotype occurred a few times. CDR3 in DNA: TGTGCCAGCAGATCCAGACAGGGCGGCAGTGGCTACACCTTC. It is translated as CASRSRQGGSGYTF. J is TRBJ1-2 and V is TRBV28, with 7 nucleotides matching TRBD1. The V segment lost 6 bases and the J segment 7 bases; nucleotides outside the gene matches: 11. This CDR3 spans 14 amino acids. Germline V gene data show CDR1 as MDHEN and CDR2 as SYDVKM.

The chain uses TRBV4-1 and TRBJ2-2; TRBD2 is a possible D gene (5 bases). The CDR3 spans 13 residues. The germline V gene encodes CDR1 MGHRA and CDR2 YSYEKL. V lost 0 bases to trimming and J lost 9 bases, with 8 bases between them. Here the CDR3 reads CASSQDEGWELFF. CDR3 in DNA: TGCGCCAGCAGCCAAGATGAGGGCTGGGAGCTGTTTTTT.